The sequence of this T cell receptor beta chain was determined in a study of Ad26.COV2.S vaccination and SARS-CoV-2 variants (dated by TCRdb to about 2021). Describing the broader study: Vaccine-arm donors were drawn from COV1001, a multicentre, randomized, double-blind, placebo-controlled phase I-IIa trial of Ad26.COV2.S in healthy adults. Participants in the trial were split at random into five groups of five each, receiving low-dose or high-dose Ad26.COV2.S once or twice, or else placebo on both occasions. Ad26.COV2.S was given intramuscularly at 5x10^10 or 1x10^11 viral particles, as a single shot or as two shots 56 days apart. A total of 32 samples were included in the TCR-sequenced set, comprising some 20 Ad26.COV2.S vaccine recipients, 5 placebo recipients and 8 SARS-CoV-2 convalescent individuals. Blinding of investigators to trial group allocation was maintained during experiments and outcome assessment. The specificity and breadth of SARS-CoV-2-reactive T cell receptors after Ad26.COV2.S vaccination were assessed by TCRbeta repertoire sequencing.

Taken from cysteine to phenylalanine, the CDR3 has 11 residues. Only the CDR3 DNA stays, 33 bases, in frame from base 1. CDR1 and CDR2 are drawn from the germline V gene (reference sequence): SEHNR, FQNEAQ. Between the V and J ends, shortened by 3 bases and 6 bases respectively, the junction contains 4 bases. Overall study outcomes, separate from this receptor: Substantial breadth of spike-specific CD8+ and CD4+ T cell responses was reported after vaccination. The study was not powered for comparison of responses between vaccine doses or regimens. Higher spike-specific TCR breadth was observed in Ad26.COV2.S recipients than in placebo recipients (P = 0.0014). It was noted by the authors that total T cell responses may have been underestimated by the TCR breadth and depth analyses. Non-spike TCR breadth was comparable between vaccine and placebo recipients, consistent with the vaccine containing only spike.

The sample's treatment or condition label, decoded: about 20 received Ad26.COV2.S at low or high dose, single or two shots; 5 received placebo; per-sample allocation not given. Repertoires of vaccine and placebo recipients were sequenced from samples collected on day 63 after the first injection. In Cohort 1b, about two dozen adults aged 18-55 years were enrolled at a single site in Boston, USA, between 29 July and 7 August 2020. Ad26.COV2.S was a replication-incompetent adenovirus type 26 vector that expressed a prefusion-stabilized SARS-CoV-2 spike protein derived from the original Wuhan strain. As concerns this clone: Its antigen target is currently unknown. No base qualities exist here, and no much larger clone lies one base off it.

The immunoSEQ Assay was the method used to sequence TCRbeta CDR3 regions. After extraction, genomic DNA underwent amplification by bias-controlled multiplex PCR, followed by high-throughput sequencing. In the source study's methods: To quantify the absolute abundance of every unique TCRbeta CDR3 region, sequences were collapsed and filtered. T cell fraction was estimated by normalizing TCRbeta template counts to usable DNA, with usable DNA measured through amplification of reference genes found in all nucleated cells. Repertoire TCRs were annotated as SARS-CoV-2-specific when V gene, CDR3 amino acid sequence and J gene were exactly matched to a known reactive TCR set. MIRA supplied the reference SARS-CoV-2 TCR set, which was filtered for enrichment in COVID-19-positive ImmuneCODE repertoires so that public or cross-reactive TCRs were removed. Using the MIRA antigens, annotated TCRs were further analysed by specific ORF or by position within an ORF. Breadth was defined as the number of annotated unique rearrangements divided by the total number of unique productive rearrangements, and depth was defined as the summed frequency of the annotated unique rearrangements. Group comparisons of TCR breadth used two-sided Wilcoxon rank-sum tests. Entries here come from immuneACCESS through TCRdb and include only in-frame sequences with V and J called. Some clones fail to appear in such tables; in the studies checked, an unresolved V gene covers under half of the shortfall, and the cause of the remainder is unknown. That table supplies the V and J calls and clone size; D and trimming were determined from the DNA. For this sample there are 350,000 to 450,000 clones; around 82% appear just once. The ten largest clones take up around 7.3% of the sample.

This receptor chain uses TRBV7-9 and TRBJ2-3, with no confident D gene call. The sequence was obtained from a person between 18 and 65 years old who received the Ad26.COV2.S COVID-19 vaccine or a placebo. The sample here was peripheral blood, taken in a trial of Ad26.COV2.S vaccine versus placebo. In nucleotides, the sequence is TGTGCCAGCAGCTTCCCGGATACGCAGTATTTT. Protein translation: CASSFPDTQYF.